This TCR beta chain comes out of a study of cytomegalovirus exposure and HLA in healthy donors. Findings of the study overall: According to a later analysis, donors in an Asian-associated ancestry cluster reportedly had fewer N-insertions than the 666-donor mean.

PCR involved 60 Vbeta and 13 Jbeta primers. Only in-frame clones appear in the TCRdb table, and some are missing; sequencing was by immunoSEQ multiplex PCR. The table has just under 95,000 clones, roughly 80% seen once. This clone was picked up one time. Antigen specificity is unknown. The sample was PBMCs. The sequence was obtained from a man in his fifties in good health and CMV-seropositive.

The CDR3 spells CASSLEDRVYIEKLFF. The CDR3 DNA is TGTGCCAGCAGCCTGGAGGACAGGGTTTATATTGAAAAACTGTTTTTT. This chain links TRBV4-2 with TRBJ1-4; 8 bases are shared with TRBD1. The germline V gene has CDR1 LGHNA and CDR2 YNFKEQ. The V gene end was trimmed by 4 bases and the J gene end by 7 bases; junction bases not matched to a gene: 11. The CDR3 is 16 amino acids.